The 27 T cell receptor beta chains in this list originate from one sample, sequenced in a study of shared clonotypes between healthy human individuals. The protocol was immunoSEQ multiplex PCR, while the TCRdb copy is restricted to in-frame clones and leaves out a portion. In the table there are 80,000 to 100,000 clones, approximately 70% of which are singletons. The specimen was memory CD8+ T cells sorted from blood. Subset reported: CD45RO+ cells pooled with CCR7-negative TemRA cells. The origin of the receptors is a man aged 25-40 years in good health.

This sequence joins TRBV28 and TRBJ1-1, with TRBD1 matching over 11 bases. The V gene's germline CDR1 is MDHEN and CDR2 SYDVKM. The CDR3 sequence is 15 residues long. The trim removed 5 bases at V and 4 bases at J, leaving 6 bases unmatched. CDR3 sequence: CASSGDRGILTEAFF. The CDR3, as DNA: TGTGCCAGCAGTGGGGACAGGGGGATTCTCACTGAAGCTTTCTTT.

This clone was counted only a few times. This chain joins TRBV19 and TRBJ2-3; possibly TRBD1 for D (6 bases). The CDR3 contains 14 residues. V gave up 9 bases and J gave up 4 bases, with 17 bases separating them. The V gene's germline CDR1 is LNHDA and CDR2 SQIVND (reference sequence). CDR3 sequence reads: CASRQDPRADTQYF. CDR3 sequence (DNA): TGTGCCAGCCGACAGGACCCAAGGGCAGATACGCAGTATTTT.

This clone has only a few counts. This rearrangement joins TRBV7-9 to TRBJ2-5; D remains unclear. The CDR3 loop spans 13 amino acids. Per the germline V gene, CDR1 is SEHNR and CDR2 is FQNEAQ (reference sequence). V lost 0 bases, J lost 7 bases, and 9 bases lay in between. The CDR3 DNA is TGTGCCAGCAGCTTAGCGCTATGGGGGACCCAGTACTTC. This translates into CASSLALWGTQYF.

V usage is TRBV12-2 and J usage is TRBJ1-2; the table's TRBD1 call for D was not verified on the DNA. TRBV12-2 is given as a pseudogene. The CDR3 runs to 17 residues. CDR3 residues: CASRHTILRQDDYGYTF. The CDR3 DNA reads TGTGCAAGTCGCCACACAATACTCAGACAGGATGACTATGGCTACACCTTC.

The chain combines TRBV9 with TRBJ2-5, with a weak D call TRBD1 (6 bases). With the DNA end fitting TRBJ2-7 better, the J assignment may be wrong. The CDR3 consists of 14 residues. Germline V CDR1 and CDR2: SGDLS, YYNGEE. For the CDR3, the DNA is TGTGCCAGCAGCCCAGAGGGGGAGTCCCACGAGCAGTACTTC. Translating it yields CASSPEGESHEQYF.

The chain is built from TRBV29-1 and TRBJ2-5; D is unclear. Trimming cost V 3 bases and J 8 bases, with 7 bases left between them. The CDR3 length is 10 residues. The germline V gene encodes CDR1 SQVTM and CDR2 ANQGSEA. CDR3 coding DNA: TGCAGCGTTGATAGCTTTACCCAGTACTTC. It encodes CSVDSFTQYF.

Turning to this clone: Distinct nucleotide sequences in the sample also encode this CDR3. The rearrangement links TRBV11-2 to TRBJ2-2; 13 bases line up with TRBD2. Germline assignment: CDR1 SGHAT and CDR2 FQNNGV. Losses at the gene ends were 1 base for V and 6 bases for J; bases not matched to a gene: 2. This CDR3 has 16 amino acids. Here the CDR3 reads CASSLVLAGGSGELFF. CDR3 coding DNA: TGTGCCAGCAGCTTAGTACTAGCGGGAGGGTCCGGGGAGCTGTTTTTT.

The chain combines TRBV25-1 with TRBJ2-1; 7 nucleotides line up with TRBD1. V was clipped by 1 base and J by 8 bases; unmatched bases: 14. Per germline, CDR1 MGHDK and CDR2 SYGVNS. This CDR3 spans 17 amino acids. CDR3 in amino acids: CASSESKGGREGDEQFF. Written as DNA, the CDR3 is TGTGCCAGCAGTGAATCGAAAGGGGGCAGGGAAGGCGATGAGCAGTTCTTC.

This clone came up a few times. This chain links TRBV16 with TRBJ2-1, with D possibly being TRBD1 (6 bases). V was pared by 4 bases and J by 6 bases, with 22 bases between. Germline V gives CDR1 KGHSY, CDR2 FQNENV. The CDR3 has 17 amino acids. In DNA, the CDR3 is TGTGCCAGCAGCCTTATACCTACAGGGTATGGTGTCAATGAGCAGTTCTTC. Translating it yields CASSLIPTGYGVNEQFF.

V gene TRBV5-4 combines with J gene TRBJ2-5; a possible D gene is TRBD2 (5 bases). The J call may be in error: the DNA end matches TRBJ2-7 better. Germline assignment: CDR1 SGHNT and CDR2 YYREEE (reference sequence). The CDR3 extends over 16 amino acids. Here the CDR3 reads CASSLSSAGLSYEQYF. The CDR3 DNA sequence: TGTGCCAGCAGCTTGTCCTCTGCGGGCCTCTCCTACGAGCAGTACTTC.

The chain employs TRBV15 and TRBJ2-1; 9 nucleotides align to TRBD2. J gave up 10 bases and V 1 base, and 8 bases lay outside the gene matches. CDR1 is LNHNV and CDR2 is YYDKDF in the germline V gene (reference sequence). The CDR3 runs 15 residues. CDR3 sequence (DNA): TGTGCCACCAGCAGAGTGGCTAGCGGGATGGGGGAGCAGTTCTTC. Translated, it gives CATSRVASGMGEQFF.

In its sample, this clone was seen many times. Other DNA sequences in this sample translate to the same CDR3. This sequence joins TRBV7-2 and TRBJ2-1; the match to TRBD2 covers 8 bases. After removal of 1 base from V and 7 bases from J, the junction contained 9 bases not matched to a gene. The CDR3 has 16 amino acids. The V gene's germline CDR1 is SGHTA and CDR2 FQGNSA. The CDR3 DNA follows: TGTGCCAGCAGCTTAGATCCAGCGGGAGCGGGAAATGAGCAGTTCTTC. This translates into CASSLDPAGAGNEQFF. The variable domain in full, with the rest retrieved from reference TRBV7-2 and TRBJ2-1, is GAGVSQSPSNKVTEKGKDVELRCDPISGHTALYWYRQSLGQGLEFLIYFQGNSAPDKSGLPSDRFSAERTGGSVSTLTIQRTQQEDSAVYLCASSLDPAGAGNEQFFGPGTRLTVL.

The rearrangement uses TRBV28 and TRBJ2-7; D is unclear. Germline CDR1 is MDHEN and CDR2 is SYDVKM. The CDR3 consists of 11 residues. V lost 3 bases to trimming and J lost 11 bases, with 11 bases between them. The DNA of the CDR3 is TGTGCCAGCAGTTTTGACTTTCTTGAGTACTTC. Its protein product is CASSFDFLEYF.

V usage is TRBV7-9 and J usage is TRBJ2-7; 8 bases agree with TRBD1. J gave up 0 bases and V 0 bases, and 1 base lay outside the gene matches. This CDR3 comprises 15 residues. The V gene's germline CDR1 is SEHNR and CDR2 FQNEAQ (reference sequence). CDR3: CASSLADRGSYEQYF. The CDR3 DNA is TGTGCCAGCAGCTTAGCCGACAGGGGCTCCTACGAGCAGTACTTC.

This clone appeared a single time. The J gene is TRBJ1-3, the V gene TRBV29-1; unclear D gene. Between the trimmed V and J ends, which lost 5 bases and 0 bases, there was a span of 20 bases. This CDR3 has 17 amino acids. Per the germline V gene, CDR1 is SQVTM and CDR2 is ANQGSEA. The CDR3 is CSVWAFNSGDSGNTIYF. Here the CDR3 DNA reads TGCAGCGTTTGGGCCTTTAATTCGGGCGACTCTGGAAACACCATATATTTT.

The chain recombines TRBV27 with TRBJ1-5, with D possibly being TRBD1 (6 bases). V was trimmed by 7 bases and J by 7 bases, leaving 23 bases between them. Germline V lookup: CDR1 MNHEY, CDR2 SMNVEV (reference sequence). This CDR3 region has 16 residues. CDR3 coding DNA: TGTGCCAGCACTCGAGGAGGACCGGGGGCGAACCAGCCCCAGCATTTT. Its translation is CASTRGGPGANQPQHF.

The chain is built from TRBV28 and TRBJ2-6; D gene unclear. V lost 3 bases, J lost 0 bases, and 12 bases lay in between. Germline-derived CDR1 and CDR2 are MDHEN and SYDVKM. The CDR3 sequence is 17 residues long. This CDR3 is CASSLAGSNSGANVLTF. In DNA form, the CDR3 reads TGTGCCAGCAGTTTGGCCGGAAGTAACTCTGGGGCCAACGTCCTGACTTTC.

The chain has TRBV4-1 and TRBJ2-7; the match to TRBD1 covers 9 bases. Germline CDR1 MGHRA, CDR2 YSYEKL. J was trimmed by 5 bases and V by 1 base; bases with no gene match: 12. The CDR3 is 17 amino acids. CDR3 amino acids: CASSQGWIRGTGNEQYF. As DNA, the CDR3 is TGCGCCAGCAGCCAAGGGTGGATCCGGGGGACAGGGAACGAGCAGTACTTC.

This chain uses TRBV11-2 with TRBJ2-1; D unresolved. The germline V gene encodes CDR1 SGHAT and CDR2 FQNNGV. Trimming stripped 2 bases from V and 9 bases from J, with 5 bases between. CDR3 length: 11 amino acids. CDR3 DNA: TGTGCCAGCAGCTTAAATAGTGAGCAGTTCTTC. This encodes CASSLNSEQFF.

This chain links TRBV25-1 with TRBJ2-7; 10 bases are a match to TRBD2. The CDR3 consists of 17 residues. Trimming took 1 base from V and 0 from J; bases not matched to a gene: 6. Germline CDR1 MGHDK, CDR2 SYGVNS. The CDR3 DNA follows: TGTGCCAGCAGTGAATCGAGCGGGAGGGGGGGCTCCTACGAGCAGTACTTC. This sequence encodes CASSESSGRGGSYEQYF.

This sequence joins TRBV10-3 and TRBJ2-7; D is ambiguous. Germline V lookup: CDR1 ENHRY, CDR2 SYGVKD. Trimming removed 6 bases at V and 3 bases at J, with 6 bases between. This CDR3 has 11 residues. DNA of the CDR3: TGTGCCATCAGCGAGGACTACGAGCAGTACTTC. Translating it yields CAISEDYEQYF.

This clone was recorded a few times. The gene calls are TRBV7-9 and TRBJ2-7; 7 bases agree with TRBD2. The CDR3 is 15 residues long. Germline V gene lookup returns CDR1 SEHNR and CDR2 FQNEAQ (reference sequence). The trim removed 3 bases at V and 6 bases at J, leaving 11 bases unmatched. CDR3: CASSFTAGVRLEQYF. CDR3 DNA sequence: TGTGCCAGCAGCTTTACGGCGGGAGTCCGCCTCGAGCAGTACTTC.

The V call is TRBV18, the J call TRBJ2-7, with D possibly matching TRBD1 (8 bases). Trimming took 3 bases from V and 7 from J, leaving 16 bases between them. The CDR3 has 14 amino acids. Germline loops: CDR1 KGHSH, CDR2 LQKENI. The CDR3 is CASSPLGQGGEQYF. The CDR3 DNA is TGTGCCAGCTCACCCCTCGGACAGGGAGGGGAGCAGTACTTC.

The rearrangement uses TRBV21-1 and TRBJ2-5; TRBD2 reflects the table's D call only, with no check against the DNA. TRBV21-1 is labeled a pseudogene. The CDR3 spans 16 residues. The chain's CDR3 is CASSKGCGRARETQYF. DNA for the CDR3: TGTGCCAGCAGCAAAGGGTGCGGGAGGGCCAGGGAGACCCAGTACTTC.

The V call is TRBV19, the J call TRBJ2-1; 10 nucleotides align to TRBD1. Germline V gives CDR1 LNHDA, CDR2 SQIVND (reference sequence). V was pared by 5 bases and J by 2 bases, with 6 bases of the junction left unmatched. The CDR3 extends over 16 amino acids. Here the CDR3 reads CASSPGTGDAYNEQFF. For the CDR3, the DNA is TGTGCCAGTAGTCCCGGGACAGGGGATGCCTACAATGAGCAGTTCTTC.

This chain connects TRBV27 to TRBJ1-3, with TRBD1 identical over 7 bases. Germline V gives CDR1 MNHEY, CDR2 SMNVEV (reference sequence). The V gene end was trimmed by 5 bases and the J gene end by 0 bases; junction bases not matched to a gene: 7. This CDR3 has 16 residues. CDR3 nucleotides: TGTGCCAGCAGTATACAGGGGTTCGACTCTGGAAACACCATATATTTT. This encodes CASSIQGFDSGNTIYF.

The chain links TRBV29-1 to TRBJ2-3; 16 nucleotides line up with TRBD2. V was clipped by 6 bases and J by 4 bases; unmatched bases: 7. This CDR3 is built from 16 residues. CDR1 is SQVTM and CDR2 is ANQGSEA in the germline V gene. CDR3 loop: CSVDPGTSGRADTQYF. In DNA, the CDR3 is TGCAGCGTCGATCCCGGGACTAGCGGGAGGGCAGATACGCAGTATTTT.